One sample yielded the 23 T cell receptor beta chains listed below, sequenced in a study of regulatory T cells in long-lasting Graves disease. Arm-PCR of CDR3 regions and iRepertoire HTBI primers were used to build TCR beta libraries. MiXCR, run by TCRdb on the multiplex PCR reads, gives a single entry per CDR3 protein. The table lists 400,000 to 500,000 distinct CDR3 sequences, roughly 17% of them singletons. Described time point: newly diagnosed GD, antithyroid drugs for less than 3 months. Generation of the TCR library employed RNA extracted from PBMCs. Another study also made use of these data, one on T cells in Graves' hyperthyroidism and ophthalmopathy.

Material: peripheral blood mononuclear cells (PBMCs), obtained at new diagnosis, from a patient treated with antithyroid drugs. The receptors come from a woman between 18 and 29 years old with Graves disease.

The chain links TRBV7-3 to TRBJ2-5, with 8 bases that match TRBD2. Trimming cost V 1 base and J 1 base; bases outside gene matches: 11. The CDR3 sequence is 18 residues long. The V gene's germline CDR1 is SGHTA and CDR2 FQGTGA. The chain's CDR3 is CASSLRAGGLPAQETQYF. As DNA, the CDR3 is TGTGCCAGCAGCTTAAGGGCGGGGGGACTCCCAGCCCAAGAGACCCAGTACTTC.

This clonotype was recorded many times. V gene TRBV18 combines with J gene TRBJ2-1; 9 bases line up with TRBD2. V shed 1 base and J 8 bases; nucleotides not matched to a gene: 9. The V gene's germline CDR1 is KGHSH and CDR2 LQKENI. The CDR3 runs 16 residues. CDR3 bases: TGTGCCAGCTCACCACAGGCTAGCGGGACCCCCGATGAGCAGTTCTTC. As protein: CASSPQASGTPDEQFF.

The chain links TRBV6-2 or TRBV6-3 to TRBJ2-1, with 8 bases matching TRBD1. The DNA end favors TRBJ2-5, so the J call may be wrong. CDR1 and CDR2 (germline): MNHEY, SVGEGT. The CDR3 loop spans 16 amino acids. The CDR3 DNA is TGTGCCAGCAGTTTATACCAGGGGGCGCCTCAAGAGACCCAGTACTTC. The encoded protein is CASSLYQGAPQETQYF.

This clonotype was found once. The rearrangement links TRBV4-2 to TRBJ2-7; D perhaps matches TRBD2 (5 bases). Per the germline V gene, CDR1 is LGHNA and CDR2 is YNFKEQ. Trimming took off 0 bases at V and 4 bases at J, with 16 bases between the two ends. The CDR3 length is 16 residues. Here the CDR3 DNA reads TGTGCCAGCAGCCAAGAACCCGGAGGCTCCTGGTACGAGCAGTACTTC. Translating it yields CASSQEPGGSWYEQYF.

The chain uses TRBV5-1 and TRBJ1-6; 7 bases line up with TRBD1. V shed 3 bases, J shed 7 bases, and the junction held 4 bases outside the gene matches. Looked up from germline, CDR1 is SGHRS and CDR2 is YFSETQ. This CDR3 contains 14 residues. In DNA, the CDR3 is TGCGCCAGCAGCTGGGACAGTCAGAATTCACCCCTCCACTTT. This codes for CASSWDSQNSPLHF.

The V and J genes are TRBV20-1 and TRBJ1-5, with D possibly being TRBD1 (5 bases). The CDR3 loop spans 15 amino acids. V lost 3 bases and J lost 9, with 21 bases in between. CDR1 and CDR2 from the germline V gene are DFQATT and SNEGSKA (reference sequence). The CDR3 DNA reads TGCAGTGCTAGTCCGCCCCGGGACGGCGGGGGGCCCCAGCATTTT. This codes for CSASPPRDGGGPQHF.

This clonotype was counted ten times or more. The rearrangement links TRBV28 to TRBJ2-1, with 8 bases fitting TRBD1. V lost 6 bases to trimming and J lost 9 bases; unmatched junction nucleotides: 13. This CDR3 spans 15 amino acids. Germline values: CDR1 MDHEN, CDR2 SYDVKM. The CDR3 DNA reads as TGTGCCAGCAGAAGGGGACAGGAAAGTATTCTTGAGCAGTTCTTC. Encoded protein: CASRRGQESILEQFF.

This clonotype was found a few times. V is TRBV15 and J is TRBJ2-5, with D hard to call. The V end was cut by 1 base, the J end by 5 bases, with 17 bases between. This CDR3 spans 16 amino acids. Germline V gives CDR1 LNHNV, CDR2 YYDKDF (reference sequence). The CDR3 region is CATSRGASGLWETQYF. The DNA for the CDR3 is TGTGCCACCAGCAGAGGGGCTTCCGGGCTATGGGAGACCCAGTACTTC.

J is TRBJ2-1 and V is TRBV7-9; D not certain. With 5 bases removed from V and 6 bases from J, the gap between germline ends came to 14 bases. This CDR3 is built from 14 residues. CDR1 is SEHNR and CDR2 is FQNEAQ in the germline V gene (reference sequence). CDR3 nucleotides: TGTGCCAGCAGCCCAACAAGTTTGGGCAATGAGCAGTTCTTC. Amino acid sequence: CASSPTSLGNEQFF.

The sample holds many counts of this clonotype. The CDR3 loop is CASSYSASGSSRAYNEQFF. Written as DNA, the CDR3 is TGTGCCAGCAGTTACTCGGCTAGCGGGAGCAGTAGGGCCTACAATGAGCAGTTCTTC. The chain employs TRBV6-5 and TRBJ2-1; TRBD2 matches 10 bases. The trim removed 0 bases at V and 2 bases at J, leaving 10 bases unmatched. CDR3 length: 19 residues. Germline-derived CDR1 and CDR2 are MNHEY and SVGAGI.

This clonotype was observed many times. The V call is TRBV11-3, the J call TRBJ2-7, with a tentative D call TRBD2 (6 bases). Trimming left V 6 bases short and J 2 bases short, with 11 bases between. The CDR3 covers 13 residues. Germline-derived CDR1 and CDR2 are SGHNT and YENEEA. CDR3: CASREGRAYEQYF. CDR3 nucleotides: TGTGCCAGCAGGGAGGGAAGGGCCTACGAGCAGTACTTC.

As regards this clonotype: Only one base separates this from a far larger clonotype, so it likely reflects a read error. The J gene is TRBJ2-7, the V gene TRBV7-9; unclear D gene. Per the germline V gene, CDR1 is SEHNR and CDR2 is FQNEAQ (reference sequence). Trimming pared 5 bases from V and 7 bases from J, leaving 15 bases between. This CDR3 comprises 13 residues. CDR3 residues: CASSPRFSNEQYF. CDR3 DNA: TGTGCCAGCAGCCCTCGGTTTAGCAATGAGCAGTACTTC.

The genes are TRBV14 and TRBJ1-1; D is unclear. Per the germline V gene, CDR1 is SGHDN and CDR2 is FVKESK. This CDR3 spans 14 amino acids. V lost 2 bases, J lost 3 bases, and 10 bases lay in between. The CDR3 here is CASSQYPVYTEAFF. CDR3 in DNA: TGTGCCAGCAGCCAATATCCAGTTTACACTGAAGCTTTCTTT.

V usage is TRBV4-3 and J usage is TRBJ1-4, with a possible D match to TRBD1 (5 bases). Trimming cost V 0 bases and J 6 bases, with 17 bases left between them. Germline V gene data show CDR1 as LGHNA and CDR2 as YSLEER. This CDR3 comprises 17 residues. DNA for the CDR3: TGCGCCAGCAGCCAAGATTTCGCAGACAGAGAGGATGAAAAACTGTTTTTT. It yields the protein CASSQDFADREDEKLFF.

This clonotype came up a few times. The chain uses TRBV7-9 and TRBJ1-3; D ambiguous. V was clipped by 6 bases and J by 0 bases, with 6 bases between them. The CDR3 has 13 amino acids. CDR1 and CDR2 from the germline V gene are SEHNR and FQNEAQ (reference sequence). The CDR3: CASRGTSGNTIYF. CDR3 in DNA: TGTGCCAGCAGGGGTACCTCTGGAAACACCATATATTTT.

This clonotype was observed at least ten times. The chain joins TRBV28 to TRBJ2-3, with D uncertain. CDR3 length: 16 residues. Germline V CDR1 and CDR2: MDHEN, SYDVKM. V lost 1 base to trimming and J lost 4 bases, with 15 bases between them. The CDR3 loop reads CASSLLSGLGSDTQYF. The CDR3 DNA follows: TGTGCCAGCAGTTTATTGTCCGGGTTAGGGTCAGATACGCAGTATTTT.

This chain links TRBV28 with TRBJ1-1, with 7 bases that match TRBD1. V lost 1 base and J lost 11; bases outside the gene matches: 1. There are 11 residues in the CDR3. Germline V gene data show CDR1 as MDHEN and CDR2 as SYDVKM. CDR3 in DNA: TGTGCCAGCAGTTTATTGGACAGGGCTTTCTTT. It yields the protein CASSLLDRAFF.

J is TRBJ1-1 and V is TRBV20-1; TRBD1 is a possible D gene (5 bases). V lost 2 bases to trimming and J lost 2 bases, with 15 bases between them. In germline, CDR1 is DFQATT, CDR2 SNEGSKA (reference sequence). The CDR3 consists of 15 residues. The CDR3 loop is CSARIMRGTNTEAFF. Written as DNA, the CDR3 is TGCAGTGCTAGAATCATGCGGGGGACCAACACTGAAGCTTTCTTT.

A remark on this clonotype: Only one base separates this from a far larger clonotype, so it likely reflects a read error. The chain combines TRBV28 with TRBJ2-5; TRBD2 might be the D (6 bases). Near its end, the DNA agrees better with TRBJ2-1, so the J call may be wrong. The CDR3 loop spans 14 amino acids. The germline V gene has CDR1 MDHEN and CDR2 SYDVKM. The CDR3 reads CASSSGGSYYEQFF. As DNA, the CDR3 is TGTGCCAGCAGTTCCGGAGGGAGCTACTACGAGCAGTTCTTC.

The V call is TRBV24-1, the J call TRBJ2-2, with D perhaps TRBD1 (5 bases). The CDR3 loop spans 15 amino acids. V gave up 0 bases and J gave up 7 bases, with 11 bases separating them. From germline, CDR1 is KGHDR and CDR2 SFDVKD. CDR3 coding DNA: TGTGCCACCAGTGATTTGACAGGTGAAGACGGGGAGCTGTTTTTT. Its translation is CATSDLTGEDGELFF.

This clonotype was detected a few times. The CDR3 reads CAWSRDNMNTEAFF. The CDR3 coding sequence is TGTGCCTGGAGTCGGGACAACATGAACACTGAAGCTTTCTTT. The chain combines TRBV30 with TRBJ1-1; possible D gene TRBD1, 6 bases. Deletions cut 2 bases from V and 0 bases from J, with 10 bases between. The CDR3 runs 14 residues. Germline CDR1 reads GTSNPN; CDR2 reads SVGIG (reference sequence).

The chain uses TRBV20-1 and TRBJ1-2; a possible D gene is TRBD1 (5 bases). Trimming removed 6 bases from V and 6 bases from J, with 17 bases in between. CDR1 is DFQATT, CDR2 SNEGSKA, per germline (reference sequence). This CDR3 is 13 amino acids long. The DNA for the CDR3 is TGCAGTGCCCCCCGGACACTCCCCGATGGCTACACCTTC. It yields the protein CSAPRTLPDGYTF.

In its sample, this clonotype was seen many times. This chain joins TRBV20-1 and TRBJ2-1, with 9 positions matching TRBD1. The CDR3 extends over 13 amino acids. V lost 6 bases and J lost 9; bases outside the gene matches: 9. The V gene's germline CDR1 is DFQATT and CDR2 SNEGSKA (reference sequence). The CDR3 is CSAPSGTGSEQFF. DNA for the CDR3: TGCAGTGCCCCCTCCGGGACAGGGAGTGAGCAGTTCTTC.